A single sample is the source of the 20 T cell receptor beta chains below, sequenced in a study of shared clonotypes between healthy human individuals. Only in-frame clones appear in the TCRdb table, and some are missing; sequencing was by immunoSEQ multiplex PCR. This table holds 2.3 million or so clones, 85% to 95% found once. Sequencing input: naive CD4+ T cells from PBMCs. Subset in this sample: CD45RA+ positively selected. The receptors stem from a man aged 18-30 years in good health. Some clones in this sample may be carry-over from other donors' samples.

This rearrangement joins TRBV2 to TRBJ2-1; 7 bases fit TRBD1. Trimming at V came to 9 bases and at J to 7 bases, leaving 12 bases not matched to a gene. The CDR3 has 14 amino acids. Germline CDR1 and CDR2: SNHLY and FYNNEI. As DNA, the CDR3 is TGTGCCAGGGAGAGCCGACAGGGCAGTAATGAGCAGTTCTTC. Amino acid sequence: CARESRQGSNEQFF.

This clone showed up just once. The chain recombines TRBV5-1 with TRBJ1-2, with D unresolved. This CDR3 has 15 residues. Trimming cost V 4 bases and J 4 bases, with 17 bases left between them. Germline V gene sequence: CDR1 SGHRS, CDR2 YFSETQ. In DNA form, the CDR3 reads TGCGCCAGCAGCCCCACTGGACCGCGAGTCTATGGCTACACCTTC. Translation: CASSPTGPRVYGYTF.

The chain carries TRBV5-1 and TRBJ1-2, with TRBD1 identical over 9 bases. Germline V gene data show CDR1 as SGHRS and CDR2 as YFSETQ. CDR3 size: 15 residues. The trim removed 0 bases at V and 7 bases at J, leaving 7 bases unmatched. CDR3 region: CASSLGGTGHLGYTF. As DNA, the CDR3 is TGCGCCAGCAGCTTGGGTGGGACAGGGCATCTTGGCTACACCTTC.

This chain joins TRBV28 and TRBJ1-2; D is perhaps TRBD1 (6 bases). V gave up 5 bases and J gave up 5 bases, with 15 bases separating them. CDR3 length: 14 amino acids. CDR1 is MDHEN and CDR2 is SYDVKM in the germline V gene. In nucleotides, the CDR3 is TGTGCCAGCAGTAGAGGGGGGGCGAATTATGGCTACACCTTC. It translates to CASSRGGANYGYTF.

CDR3 in amino acids: CASGLPPPRRSNEKLFF. The CDR3 coding sequence is TGTGCTAGTGGTTTGCCCCCGCCCCGGCGGAGTAATGAAAAACTGTTTTTT. The chain joins TRBV12-5 to TRBJ1-4, with D unclear. The CDR3 is 17 residues long. Germline assignment: CDR1 LGHNT and CDR2 FRNRAP. Trimming cost V 2 bases and J 4 bases, with 17 bases left between them. Drawing the rest from reference TRBV12-5 and TRBJ1-4, the complete variable domain is DARVTQTPRHKVTEMGQEVTMRCQPILGHNTVFWYRQTMMQGLELLAYFRNRAPLDDSGMPKDRFSAEMPDATLATLKIQPSEPRDSAVYFCASGLPPPRRSNEKLFFGSGTQLSVL.

V is TRBV19 and J is TRBJ2-5, with 7 nucleotides matching TRBD2. After removal of 4 bases from V and 4 bases from J, the junction contained 9 bases not matched to a gene. The CDR3 consists of 15 residues. Per the germline V gene, CDR1 is LNHDA and CDR2 is SQIVND (reference sequence). The CDR3 region is CASSTWTSRGETQYF. In nucleotides, the CDR3 is TGTGCCAGTAGTACCTGGACTAGTCGAGGAGAGACCCAGTACTTC. The entire variable domain, with the rest obtained from reference TRBV19 and TRBJ2-5, is as follows: DGGITQSPKYLFRKEGQNVTLSCEQNLNHDAMYWYRQDPGQGLRLIYYSQIVNDFQKGDIAEGYSVSREKKESFPLTVTSAQKNPTAFYLCASSTWTSRGETQYFGPGTRLLVL.

The chain joins TRBV28 to TRBJ2-7; maybe TRBD2 (7 bases). Trimming removed 6 bases at V and 0 bases at J, with 15 bases between. This CDR3 has 15 amino acids. Germline loops: CDR1 MDHEN, CDR2 SYDVKM. Here the CDR3 DNA reads TGTGCCAGCAGGGCGGCGGGGGCGCTCTCCTACGAGCAGTACTTC. Protein: CASRAAGALSYEQYF.

This chain connects TRBV27 to TRBJ2-1; 7 positions agree with TRBD2. Germline CDR1 MNHEY, CDR2 SMNVEV (reference sequence). The CDR3 consists of 17 residues. The trim removed 5 bases at V and 13 bases at J, leaving 23 bases unmatched. The CDR3 spells CASSHEEAGKVPSSQFF. The CDR3 DNA sequence: TGTGCCAGCAGTCACGAAGAAGCGGGAAAAGTCCCATCATCCCAGTTCTTC.

The V and J genes are TRBV7-2 and TRBJ1-5, with D perhaps TRBD1 (5 bases). Trimming pared 5 bases from V and 5 bases from J, leaving 13 bases between. The CDR3 extends over 14 amino acids. The germline V gene has CDR1 SGHTA and CDR2 FQGNSA. The CDR3 spells CASSPTGLDQPQHF. For the CDR3, the DNA is TGTGCCAGCAGCCCCACAGGCCTTGATCAGCCCCAGCATTTT.

As DNA, the CDR3 is TGTGCCAGCAGCGTAGCTCTGTCGGGGGGCGAGCAGTACTTC. Amino acid sequence: CASSVALSGGEQYF. The J gene is TRBJ2-7, the V gene TRBV9; 7 bases fit TRBD2. J was trimmed by 6 bases and V by 0 bases; bases with no gene match: 6. CDR3 length equals 14 residues. Per germline, CDR1 SGDLS and CDR2 YYNGEE.

The chain employs TRBV7-3 and TRBJ1-1; D call uncertain. V gave up 6 bases and J gave up 2 bases, with 10 bases separating them. Germline V gene data show CDR1 as SGHTA and CDR2 as FQGTGA. CDR3 length: 13 residues. The CDR3 bases are TGTGCCAGCAGGAGAGAGGTAAACACTGAAGCTTTCTTT. Its translation: CASRREVNTEAFF.

The CDR3 loop reads CASSPGISNQPQHF. The DNA for the CDR3 is TGTGCCAGTAGTCCAGGTATCAGCAATCAGCCCCAGCATTTT. The chain carries TRBV19 and TRBJ1-5; D is unclear. CDR1 is LNHDA and CDR2 is SQIVND in the germline V gene (reference sequence). This CDR3 has 14 amino acids. The V gene lost 5 bases and the J gene lost 1 base, with 9 bases spanning the gap.

This clone was detected only once. V gene TRBV2 combines with J gene TRBJ1-1, with D unclear. CDR1 SNHLY and CDR2 FYNNEI come from the germline V gene. V was shortened by 5 bases and J by 2 bases, with 6 bases between the two germline ends. The CDR3 is 12 amino acids. The DNA of the CDR3 is TGTGCCAGCAGTACAGATAACACTGAAGCTTTCTTT. Amino acid sequence: CASSTDNTEAFF.

This chain connects TRBV6-4 to TRBJ2-1, with unresolved D. The germline V and J ends were trimmed by 6 bases and 6 bases, with 18 bases remaining between them. Germline CDR1 and CDR2: MRHNA and SNTAGT. The CDR3 loop spans 15 amino acids. CDR3 coding DNA: TGTGCCAGCAGCGCTGGTGGGCAAGCTAGCAATGAGCAGTTCTTC. This encodes CASSAGGQASNEQFF.

The chain recombines TRBV2 with TRBJ2-7; D is unclear. This CDR3 spans 13 amino acids. The V end was cut by 7 bases, the J end by 5 bases, with 15 bases between. Per the germline V gene, CDR1 is SNHLY and CDR2 is FYNNEI. The CDR3 loop reads CASTLVRADEQYF. The DNA for the CDR3 is TGTGCCAGCACGCTCGTCCGTGCCGACGAGCAGTACTTC.

V is TRBV6-1 and J is TRBJ1-4; 7 bases fit TRBD1. CDR1 is MNHNS, CDR2 SASEGT, per germline. This CDR3 has 13 residues. V was clipped by 11 bases and J by 8 bases; unmatched bases: 11. CDR3 sequence: CAASARDSEKLFF. CDR3 nucleotide sequence: TGTGCCGCCTCTGCTAGGGACAGCGAAAAACTGTTTTTT.

The gene calls are TRBV7-2 and TRBJ2-7; TRBD2 might be the D (5 bases). CDR1 is SGHTA, CDR2 FQGNSA, per germline. This CDR3 region has 15 residues. Trimming shortened V by 1 base and J by 2 bases, and 12 bases separated the two germline ends. The CDR3 sequence is CASSLGRGSTYEQYF. CDR3 nucleotide sequence: TGTGCCAGCAGCTTAGGTCGGGGTTCCACCTACGAGCAGTACTTC.

The V gene is TRBV5-1, the J gene TRBJ2-7, with 13 nucleotides matching TRBD2. The CDR3 loop spans 16 amino acids. The trim removed 4 bases at V and 4 bases at J, leaving 8 bases unmatched. Germline-derived CDR1 and CDR2 are SGHRS and YFSETQ. CDR3 amino acids: CASSGGLAGVSYEQYF. CDR3 in DNA: TGCGCCAGCAGCGGTGGACTAGCGGGAGTTAGTTACGAGCAGTACTTC.

The rearrangement uses TRBV7-3 and TRBJ1-5; unclear D gene. Germline CDR1 reads SGHTA; CDR2 reads FQGTGA. Trimming left V 0 bases short and J 4 bases short, with 7 bases between. The CDR3 is 14 amino acids. CDR3 in amino acids: CASSLTLTNQPQHF. The DNA of the CDR3 is TGTGCCAGCAGCTTAACTCTGACTAATCAGCCCCAGCATTTT.

This sequence joins TRBV6-1 and TRBJ2-3, with D uncertain. This CDR3 is built from 16 residues. Germline assignment: CDR1 MNHNS and CDR2 SASEGT. Between the trimmed V and J ends, which lost 1 base and 1 base, there was a span of 12 bases. The DNA for the CDR3 is TGTGCCAGCAGTGAAGGGCCCGGGTGGGGCACAGATACGCAGTATTTT. Translating gives CASSEGPGWGTDTQYF.